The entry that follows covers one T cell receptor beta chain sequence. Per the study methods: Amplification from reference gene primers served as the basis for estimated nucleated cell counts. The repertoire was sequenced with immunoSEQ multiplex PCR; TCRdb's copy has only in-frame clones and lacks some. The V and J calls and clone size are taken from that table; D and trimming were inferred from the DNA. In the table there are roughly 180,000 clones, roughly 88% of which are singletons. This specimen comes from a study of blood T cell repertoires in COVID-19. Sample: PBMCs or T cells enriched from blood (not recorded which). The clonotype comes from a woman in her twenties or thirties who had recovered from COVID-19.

CDR3 DNA: TGTGCCAGCAGCATCAGGACTAGCGGGAGGCAAGAGACCCAGTACTTC. This translates into CASSIRTSGRQETQYF. The rearrangement uses TRBV7-6 and TRBJ2-5; 14 bases fit TRBD2. V trimming: 5 bases; J trimming: 2 bases; junction bases outside the gene matches: 4. Germline assignment: CDR1 SGHVS and CDR2 FNYEAQ. The length of the CDR3 is 16 residues.